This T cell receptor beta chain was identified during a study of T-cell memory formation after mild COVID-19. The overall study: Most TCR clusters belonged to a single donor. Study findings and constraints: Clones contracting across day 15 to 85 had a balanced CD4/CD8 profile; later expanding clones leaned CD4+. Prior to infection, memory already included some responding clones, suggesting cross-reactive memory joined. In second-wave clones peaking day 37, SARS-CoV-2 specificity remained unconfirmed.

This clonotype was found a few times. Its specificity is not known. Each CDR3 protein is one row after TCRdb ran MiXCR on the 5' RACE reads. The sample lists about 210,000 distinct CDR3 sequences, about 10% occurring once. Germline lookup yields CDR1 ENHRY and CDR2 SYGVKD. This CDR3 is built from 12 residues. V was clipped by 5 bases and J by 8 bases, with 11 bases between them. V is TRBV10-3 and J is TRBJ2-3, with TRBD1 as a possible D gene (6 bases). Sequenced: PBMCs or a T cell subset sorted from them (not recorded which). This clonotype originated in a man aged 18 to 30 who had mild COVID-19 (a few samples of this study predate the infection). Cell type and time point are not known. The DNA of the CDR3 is TGTGCCATCAGTCAGGGGCCCGGTACGCAGTATTTT. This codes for CAISQGPGTQYF.